Below, 22 T cell receptor beta chains from the same sample are listed, as sequenced in a study of T cell responses to AZD1222 COVID-19 vaccine. This table comes from immunoSEQ multiplex PCR, and its TCRdb copy is limited to in-frame clones, with some not included. The sample includes fewer than 250,000 clones, about 92% seen only once; the top ten take roughly 1%. The sequences come from peripheral blood, collected on day 0 of MenACWY control vaccination. The receptors here all came from an adult in good health.

The chain couples TRBV21-1 to TRBJ2-3; the table's D gene call, TRBD1, was not cross checked with the DNA. TRBV21-1 is a recognized pseudogene. The length of the CDR3 is 16 residues. The DNA of the CDR3 is TGTGCCAGCAGCAAATGTGGGACAGGGGTCACAGATACGCAGTATTTT. Translating it yields CASSKCGTGVTDTQYF.

This clone was counted once. The chain links TRBV5-1 to TRBJ2-3; D gene uncertain. This CDR3 comprises 12 residues. Trimming left V 1 base short and J 5 bases short, with 5 bases between. Per the germline V gene, CDR1 is SGHRS and CDR2 is YFSETQ. The CDR3 nucleotides are TGCGCCAGCAGCTTGACACTAGATACGCAGTATTTT. Its translation is CASSLTLDTQYF.

The rearrangement uses TRBV27 and TRBJ2-7, with D perhaps TRBD1 (6 bases). Germline CDR1 and CDR2: MNHEY and SMNVEV (reference sequence). Trimming cost V 2 bases and J 5 bases, with 16 bases left between them. This CDR3 is 15 amino acids long. CDR3 in amino acids: CASSLKGQGWNEQYF. CDR3 coding DNA: TGTGCCAGCAGTTTAAAGGGCCAGGGGTGGAACGAGCAGTACTTC.

The V and J genes are TRBV6-5 and TRBJ1-1; a possible D gene is TRBD1 (6 bases). This CDR3 region has 15 residues. V shed 8 bases and J shed 1 base, with 17 bases lying between them. Germline lookup yields CDR1 MNHEY and CDR2 SVGAGI. The CDR3 here is CASRRTPGQNTEAFF. The CDR3 DNA reads TGTGCCAGCCGGAGAACCCCGGGACAGAACACTGAAGCTTTCTTT.

The chain is built from TRBV15 and TRBJ1-2; D remains unclear. Germline V gives CDR1 LNHNV, CDR2 YYDKDF (reference sequence). The CDR3 is 13 amino acids. Trimming took off 2 bases at V and 11 bases at J, with 15 bases between the two ends. CDR3 amino acids: CATSRPQLVGYTF. The CDR3 DNA follows: TGTGCCACCAGCAGACCCCAGCTCGTCGGGTACACCTTC.

The chain couples TRBV7-2 to TRBJ1-4; 9 nucleotides align to TRBD1. CDR1 and CDR2 from the germline V gene are SGHTA and FQGNSA. The CDR3 runs 16 residues. V lost 5 bases and J lost 2; bases outside the gene matches: 6. The CDR3 sequence: CASSTGQGTTNEKLFF. The CDR3 nucleotides read TGTGCCAGCAGCACCGGACAGGGGACTACTAATGAAAAACTGTTTTTT.

The CDR3 nucleotides read TGTGCCACCAGCCAGGACCGAGGAAATAGCAATCAGCCCCAGCATTTT. Translated: CATSQDRGNSNQPQHF. This chain uses TRBV15 with TRBJ1-5; no clear D gene. Trimming left V 5 bases short and J 0 bases short, with 14 bases between. This CDR3 comprises 16 residues. From germline, CDR1 is LNHNV and CDR2 YYDKDF (reference sequence).

This clone has a handful of counts. The chain recombines TRBV7-9 with TRBJ2-3; D remains ambiguous. Trimming shortened V by 4 bases and J by 0 bases, and 2 bases separated the two germline ends. The CDR3 covers 12 residues. Germline values: CDR1 SEHNR, CDR2 FQNEAQ (reference sequence). In DNA form, the CDR3 reads TGTGCCAGCAGCTCTAGCACAGATACGCAGTATTTT. Its translation: CASSSSTDTQYF.

The chain couples TRBV19 to TRBJ2-1; 8 bases agree with TRBD2. The germline CDR1 and CDR2 sequences are LNHDA and SQIVND (reference sequence). The CDR3 is 15 amino acids. V shed 3 bases, J shed 1 base, and the junction held 2 bases outside the gene matches. In nucleotides, the CDR3 is TGTGCCAGTAGTATCAAGCGGGGGTCCTACAATGAGCAGTTCTTC. Translation: CASSIKRGSYNEQFF.

The chain links TRBV5-8 to TRBJ2-3; 9 nucleotides align to TRBD2. The CDR3 consists of 16 residues. Germline V gene lookup returns CDR1 SGHTS and CDR2 YDEGEE. Trimming took 0 bases from V and 4 from J; bases not matched to a gene: 6. The CDR3 region has the DNA TGTGCCAGCAGCTTGGGGGCTAGCGGGGTGTCAGATACGCAGTATTTT. Translated: CASSLGASGVSDTQYF.

The chain employs TRBV6-5 and TRBJ2-3, with 11 positions matching TRBD1. Trimming cost V 8 bases and J 4 bases; bases outside gene matches: 8. The germline gives CDR1 MNHEY, CDR2 SVGAGI. The CDR3 has 15 residues. The CDR3 coding sequence is TGTGCCAGCGGAGCGGACAGGGGGCTGTCAGATACGCAGTATTTT. It translates to CASGADRGLSDTQYF.

The chain employs TRBV5-1 and TRBJ2-2; D may be TRBD1 or TRBD2 (6 bases each). The CDR3 is made up of 15 amino acids. V lost 5 bases and J lost 6, with 17 bases in between. The V gene's germline CDR1 is SGHRS and CDR2 YFSETQ. Written as DNA, the CDR3 is TGCGCCAGCAGTCTAGGGGGGCTGGAGGCCGGGGAGCTGTTTTTT. Protein product: CASSLGGLEAGELFF.

The chain joins TRBV20-1 to TRBJ2-7; D is perhaps TRBD2 (5 bases). V lost 6 bases, J lost 2 bases, and 8 bases lay in between. The CDR3 has 11 amino acids. CDR1 DFQATT and CDR2 SNEGSKA come from the germline V gene (reference sequence). The chain's CDR3 is CSALGAYEQYF. CDR3 DNA sequence: TGCAGTGCCCTCGGGGCCTACGAGCAGTACTTC.

This clone appeared once. This chain links TRBV13 with TRBJ2-1; TRBD2 might be the D (5 bases). Trimming shortened V by 5 bases and J by 6 bases, and 17 bases separated the two germline ends. Germline V gene lookup returns CDR1 PRHDT and CDR2 FYEKMQ (reference sequence). This CDR3 is built from 15 residues. DNA of the CDR3: TGTGCCAGCAGCCATAGCGTTGAGTATGGCAATGAGCAGTTCTTC. This translates into CASSHSVEYGNEQFF.

The chain joins TRBV5-1 to TRBJ2-7; D remains unclear. CDR3 length equals 15 residues. V lost 0 bases to trimming and J lost 1 base, with 11 bases between them. Germline-derived CDR1 and CDR2 are SGHRS and YFSETQ. The CDR3 coding sequence is TGCGCCAGCAGCTTGGCCCTGCCCGGGTCCTACGAGCAGTACTTC. Its protein product is CASSLALPGSYEQYF.

This clone showed up just once. The V call is TRBV9, the J call TRBJ1-1; 9 nucleotides match TRBD1. The CDR3 runs to 16 residues. The germline V gene has CDR1 SGDLS and CDR2 YYNGEE. V dropped 4 bases and J dropped 4; count of bases not matched to a gene: 11. The CDR3 DNA reads as TGTGCCAGCAGCCCCGGACAGGGGCGTCCGGGCACTGAAGCTTTCTTT. This translates into CASSPGQGRPGTEAFF.

V gene TRBV6-5 combines with J gene TRBJ1-5; D not resolved. This CDR3 is built from 13 residues. The germline gives CDR1 MNHEY, CDR2 SVGAGI. Between the trimmed V and J ends, which lost 2 bases and 11 bases, there was a span of 13 bases. In nucleotides, the CDR3 is TGTGCCAGCAGTTACGGCCTCTCGTACGCCCAGCATTTT. It specifies CASSYGLSYAQHF.

This chain connects TRBV7-6 to TRBJ1-4; D is unresolved. This CDR3 has 15 amino acids. Germline CDR1 is SGHVS and CDR2 is FNYEAQ. Deletions cut 1 base from V and 2 bases from J, with 8 bases between. The CDR3: CASSLGTATNEKLFF. For the CDR3, the DNA is TGTGCCAGCAGCTTAGGAACAGCTACTAATGAAAAACTGTTTTTT.

V is TRBV12-3 or TRBV12-4 and J is TRBJ1-1; D is possibly TRBD1 (5 bases). The V end was cut by 7 bases, the J end by 1 base, with 10 bases between. The CDR3 is 13 amino acids. CDR3 in amino acids: CASTLGRNTEAFF. For the CDR3, the DNA is TGTGCCAGCACCCTGGGACGGAACACTGAAGCTTTCTTT.

The chain is built from TRBV7-9 and TRBJ1-2; D gene ambiguous. Germline CDR1 is SEHNR and CDR2 is FQNEAQ (reference sequence). V lost 0 bases and J lost 7, with 18 bases in between. This CDR3 has 16 amino acids. The CDR3: CASSLAGSRGVGGYTF. For the CDR3, the DNA is TGTGCCAGCAGCTTAGCGGGGAGTAGAGGCGTGGGTGGCTACACCTTC.

Worth noting for this clone: In the same sample, other DNA sequences code for this CDR3. V gene TRBV3-1 (or the pseudogene TRBV3-2) combines with J gene TRBJ1-2; D is unclear. Trimming shortened V by 1 base and J by 2 bases, and 5 bases separated the two germline ends. Germline assignment: CDR1 LGHDT and CDR2 YNNKEL (reference sequence). The CDR3 is made up of 13 amino acids. Here the CDR3 reads CASSQAGNYGYTF. The CDR3 bases are TGTGCCAGCAGCCAAGCGGGGAACTATGGCTACACCTTC.

The chain has TRBV6-5 and TRBJ1-2, with 8 bases matching TRBD1. V trimming: 2 bases; J trimming: 3 bases; junction bases outside the gene matches: 2. The germline V gene has CDR1 MNHEY and CDR2 SVGAGI. The CDR3 has 14 residues. The CDR3 reads CASSYGTGDYGYTF. The CDR3, as DNA: TGTGCCAGCAGTTACGGGACAGGCGACTATGGCTACACCTTC.